The 8 T cell receptor beta chains below were found in one sample sequenced in a study of T cell changes during pregnancy in multiple sclerosis. Assay: immunoSEQ multiplex PCR; the TCRdb copy retains only in-frame clones and omits some. The table shows 70,000 to 100,000 clones, with roughly 90% occurring only once. This specimen was peripheral blood, taken in the first trimester of pregnancy. The source is a female donor with multiple sclerosis, enrolled in a pregnancy study.

This rearrangement joins TRBV27 to TRBJ2-7; 10 nucleotides align to TRBD2. This CDR3 has 14 residues. The ends lost 6 bases at V and 5 bases at J; junction bases unmatched: 7. Germline V gives CDR1 MNHEY, CDR2 SMNVEV (reference sequence). The CDR3 sequence: CASRLAGGSHEQYF. DNA for the CDR3: TGTGCCAGCAGATTAGCGGGAGGAAGCCACGAGCAGTACTTC.

This clone appeared a few times. The genes are TRBV19 and TRBJ1-2, with D perhaps matching TRBD1 (6 bases). From germline, CDR1 is LNHDA and CDR2 SQIVND (reference sequence). This CDR3 is built from 15 residues. The V and J ends lost 1 base and 6 bases respectively, with 15 bases between them. The CDR3 coding sequence is TGTGCCAGTAGTATAGGTTTGAGGCAGGGGCATGGCTACACCTTC. This translates into CASSIGLRQGHGYTF. Looking up the rest from reference TRBV19 and TRBJ1-2 gives the full variable domain: DGGITQSPKYLFRKEGQNVTLSCEQNLNHDAMYWYRQDPGQGLRLIYYSQIVNDFQKGDIAEGYSVSREKKESFPLTVTSAQKNPTAFYLCASSIGLRQGHGYTFGSGTRLTVV.

The V and J genes are TRBV10-2 and TRBJ2-3; 11 bases fit TRBD2. There are 18 residues in the CDR3. From germline, CDR1 is WSHSY and CDR2 SAAADI. V gave up 3 bases and J gave up 0 bases; unmatched junction bases: 8. The CDR3 spells CASSEGTSGLRSTDTQYF. The CDR3 nucleotides read TGCGCCAGCAGTGAAGGGACTAGCGGCCTTAGGAGCACAGATACGCAGTATTTT.

The CDR3 here is CAWSVGGGYEQYF. As DNA, the CDR3 is TGTGCCTGGAGTGTTGGAGGCGGTTACGAGCAGTACTTC. The chain recombines TRBV30 with TRBJ2-5, with D possibly matching TRBD2 (5 bases). The J call is doubtful: the DNA matches TRBJ2-7 better. CDR1 and CDR2 (germline): GTSNPN, SVGIG (reference sequence). The CDR3 contains 13 residues.

This sequence joins TRBV5-4 and TRBJ2-7; D is unclear. The CDR3 is 14 amino acids. Trimming stripped 0 bases from V and 3 bases from J, with 10 bases between. Germline assignment: CDR1 SGHNT and CDR2 YYREEE (reference sequence). The CDR3 coding sequence is TGTGCCAGCAGCTTGGGGGTTAGCAGCTACGAGCAGTACTTC. This sequence encodes CASSLGVSSYEQYF.

This clone has just one count. The chain combines TRBV25-1 with TRBJ2-1, with 10 bases that match TRBD1. Germline V CDR1 and CDR2: MGHDK, SYGVNS. Trimming cost V 6 bases and J 8 bases; bases outside gene matches: 4. The length of the CDR3 is 13 residues. The DNA for the CDR3 is TGTGCCAGCAGGGGGACAGGGGTCGATGAGCAGTTCTTC. It encodes CASRGTGVDEQFF.

This clone was detected only once. The rearrangement uses TRBV5-5 and TRBJ1-1, with D maybe TRBD1 (6 bases). Germline V gene data show CDR1 as SGHKS and CDR2 as YYEKEE (reference sequence). Trimming cost V 4 bases and J 1 base, with 8 bases left between them. CDR3 length: 13 amino acids. CDR3 sequence reads: CASSQGQNTEAFF. The CDR3 DNA reads as TGTGCCAGCAGCCAGGGACAGAACACTGAAGCTTTCTTT.

The rearrangement joins TRBV19 to TRBJ2-1, with D possibly TRBD1 on 6 matching bases. This CDR3 region has 12 residues. The V gene lost 7 bases and the J gene lost 4 bases, with 8 bases spanning the gap. Per germline, CDR1 LNHDA and CDR2 SQIVND (reference sequence). The CDR3 DNA sequence: TGTGCCAGTACAGGGGAATACAATGAGCAGTTCTTC. Its protein product is CASTGEYNEQFF.